This T cell receptor (beta chain) stems from a study of T cells after yellow fever vaccination (dated by TCRdb to the late 2010s). The study in broad terms: The SMART-Seq v4 Ultra Low Input RNA kit was used to prepare libraries from fractions with low cell numbers. To follow T-cell clones before and after both primary and booster YFV17D yellow fever vaccination, bulk TCR alpha and beta repertoires underwent longitudinal sequencing. Bulk PBMC replicates and cell subsets were isolated from blood drawn at multiple timepoints before and after both primary and secondary immunization. The cohort comprised two healthy male donors, one aged 18 to 30 and one aged 30 to 40 years. Summary of the overall study and its limitations: The study included only a couple of donors, which limits how far the findings can be generalized. After the booster, most of the clones that had expanded following primary vaccination were detected again (almost 98% of CD4 and roughly nine tenths of CD8), which suggests that memory was broadly maintained. Computational filtering was needed because FACS-sorted repertoires could contain abundant contaminating clonotypes from the bulk population. Compared with the primary T-cell response, the secondary T-cell response was weaker but faster, peaking on day 5 rather than day 15. A small share of clonotypes occurred in both CD4 and CD8 compartments, likely arising from convergent recombination.

As concerns this clonotype: Its antigen is unknown. Base qualities are not at hand, and no much larger clone is one base apart.

According to the study, the label for this sample's treatment or condition signals: live attenuated yellow fever vaccine strain. PBMCs were isolated from peripheral blood using a standard Ficoll-Paque protocol. CD4 and CD8 T-cell fractions were isolated with Dynabeads CD4 and CD8 positive selection kits. TriZol was used to extract RNA from bulk PBMCs, CD4 and CD8 fractions, and dextramer-positive and dextramer-negative fractions. TCR cDNA was made using 5'RACE template switching, a step that added a universal primer site and unique molecular identifiers. cDNA synthesis was primed from both the TCR alpha and TCR beta constant segments. Libraries were amplified in two PCR steps, with sample barcodes and sequencing adapters added in the second step. Libraries were sequenced on Illumina HiSeq 2500 (2x100 bp) or NovaSeq (2x150 bp). On the study's bioinformatics: Reads were demultiplexed and collapsed into UMI consensus sequences with MIGEC, and V(D)J alignment was performed with MiXCR. Using edgeR on replicate PBMC samples, clonotypes were called vaccine-responding if FDR was below 0.01 and the log2 fold change was above 5 up to day 15. Each bulk clonotype received a CD4 or CD8 identity based on whether the sequenced CD4 or CD8 repertoire contained that clonotype at higher abundance. The public reads were quality trimmed at Q25 with fastp and then assembled into clones with MiXCR by TCRdb, keeping productive beta chains. Rows are combined by CDR3 protein, so each entry shows the most common genes and DNA. In this record, the V and J calls reflect TCRdb's handling and not the investigators' own analysis. This sample holds roughly 60,000 distinct CDR3 sequences; approximately 6.5% were observed only once. The ten largest clones represent around two fifths of the sample.

This specimen was CD8+ T cells sorted from PBMCs, taken on the day of the first yellow fever vaccination. The receptor was derived from a man between 18 and 35 years old who received the YFV17D yellow fever vaccine.

The DNA sequence is given as TGCAGCGCCGAAAGAAGCGGTCCGGATACGCAGTATTTT. Its product reads: CSAERSGPDTQYF. The chain joins TRBV29-1 to TRBJ2-3, with TRBD2 tentatively as D gene (5 bases match). The CDR3 holds 13 amino acids from the cysteine to the phenylalanine. The retained sequence is limited to the CDR3, 39 bases, with the frame set at the first base. Between the V and J ends, shortened by 7 bases and 6 bases respectively, the junction contains 17 bases. CDR1 SQVTM and CDR2 ANQGSEA were looked up in the germline V gene.